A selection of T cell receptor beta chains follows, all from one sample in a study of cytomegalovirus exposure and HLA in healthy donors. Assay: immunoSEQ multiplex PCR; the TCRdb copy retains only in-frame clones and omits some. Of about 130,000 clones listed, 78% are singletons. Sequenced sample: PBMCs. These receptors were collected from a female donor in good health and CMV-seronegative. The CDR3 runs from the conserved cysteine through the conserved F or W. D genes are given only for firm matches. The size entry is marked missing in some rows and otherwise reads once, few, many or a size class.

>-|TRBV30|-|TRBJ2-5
TGTGCCTGGAGTGTACTGACTGAAGAGACCCAGTACTTC
CAWSVLTEETQYF
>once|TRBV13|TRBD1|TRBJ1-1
TGTGCCAGCAGTCCAAACCCACAGGGGGCTGAAGCTTTCTTT
CASSPNPQGAEAFF
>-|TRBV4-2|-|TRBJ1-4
TGTGCCAGCAGCCAAGATCTCGATGAAAAACTGTTTTTT
CASSQDLDEKLFF
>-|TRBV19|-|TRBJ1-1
TGTGCCAGTACCCTTCAGGGTGGCACTGAAGCTTTCTTT
CASTLQGGTEAFF
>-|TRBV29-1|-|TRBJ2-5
TGCAGCGTGGGCCGCGAGACCCAGTACTTC
CSVGRETQYF
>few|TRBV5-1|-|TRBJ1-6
TGCGCCAGCAGCTTCCAGGAGCCGGGAGTTAATTCACCCCTCCACTTT
CASSFQEPGVNSPLHF
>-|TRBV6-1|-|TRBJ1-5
TGTGCCAGCAGTGAAAGTAGACAGCCCCAGCATTTT
CASSESRQPQHF
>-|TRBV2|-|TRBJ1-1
TGTGCCAGCATTTCCCAGGGGTACACTGAAGCTTTCTTT
CASISQGYTEAFF
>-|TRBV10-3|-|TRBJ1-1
TGTGCCATCAGAAATACAGGGCTCATGAACACTGAAGCTTTCTTT
CAIRNTGLMNTEAFF
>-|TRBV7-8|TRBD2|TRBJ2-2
TGTGCCAGCACCCACCGTCGACTAGCGGGGCCTGGAACCGGGGAGCTGTTTTTT
CASTHRRLAGPGTGELFF
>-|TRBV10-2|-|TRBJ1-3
TGCGCCAGCAGTGAGGAGGTAGCCACCATATATTTT
CASSEEVATIYF
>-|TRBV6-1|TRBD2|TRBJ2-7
TGTGCCAGCAGTTCCCTAGCGGGGGTGGCCTACGAGCAGTACTTC
CASSSLAGVAYEQYF
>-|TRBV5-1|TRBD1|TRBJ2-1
TGCGCCAGCAGCCTCTCGACAGGGTCTTGGTTGAATGAGCAGTTCTTC
CASSLSTGSWLNEQFF
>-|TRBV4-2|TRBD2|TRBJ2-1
TGTGCCAGCAGCCAAGTGGGGCGGGAGCCGCCAGGCGAGCAGTTCTTC
CASSQVGREPPGEQFF